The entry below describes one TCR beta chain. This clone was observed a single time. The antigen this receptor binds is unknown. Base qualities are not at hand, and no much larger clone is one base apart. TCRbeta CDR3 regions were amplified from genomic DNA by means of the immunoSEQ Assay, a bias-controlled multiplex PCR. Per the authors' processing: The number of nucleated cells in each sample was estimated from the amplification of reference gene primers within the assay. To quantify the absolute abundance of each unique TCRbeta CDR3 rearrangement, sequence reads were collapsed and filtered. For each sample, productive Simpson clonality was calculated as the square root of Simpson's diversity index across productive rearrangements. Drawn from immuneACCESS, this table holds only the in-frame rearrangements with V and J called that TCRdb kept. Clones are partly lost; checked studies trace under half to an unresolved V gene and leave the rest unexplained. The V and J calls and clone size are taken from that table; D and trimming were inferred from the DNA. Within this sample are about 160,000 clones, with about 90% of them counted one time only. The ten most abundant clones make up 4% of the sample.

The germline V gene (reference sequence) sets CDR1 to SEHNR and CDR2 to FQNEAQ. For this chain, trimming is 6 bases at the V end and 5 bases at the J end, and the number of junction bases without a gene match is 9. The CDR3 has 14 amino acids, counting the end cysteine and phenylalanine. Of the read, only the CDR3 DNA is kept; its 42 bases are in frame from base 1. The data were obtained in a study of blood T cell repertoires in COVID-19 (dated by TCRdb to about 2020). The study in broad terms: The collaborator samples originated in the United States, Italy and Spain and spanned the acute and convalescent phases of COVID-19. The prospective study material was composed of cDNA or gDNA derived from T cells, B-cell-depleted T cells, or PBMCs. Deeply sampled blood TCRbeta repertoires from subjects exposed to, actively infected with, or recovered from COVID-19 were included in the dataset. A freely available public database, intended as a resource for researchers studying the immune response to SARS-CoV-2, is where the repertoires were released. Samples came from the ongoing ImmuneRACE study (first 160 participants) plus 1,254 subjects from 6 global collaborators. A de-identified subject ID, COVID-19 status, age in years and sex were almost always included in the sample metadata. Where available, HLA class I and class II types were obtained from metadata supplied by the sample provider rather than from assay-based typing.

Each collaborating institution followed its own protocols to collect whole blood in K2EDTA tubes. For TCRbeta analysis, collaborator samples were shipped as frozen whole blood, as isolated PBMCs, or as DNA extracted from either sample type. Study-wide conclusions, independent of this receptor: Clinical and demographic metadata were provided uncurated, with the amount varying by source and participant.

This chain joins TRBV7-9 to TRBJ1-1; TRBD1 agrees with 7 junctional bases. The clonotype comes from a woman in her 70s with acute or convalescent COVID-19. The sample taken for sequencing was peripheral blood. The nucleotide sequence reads TGTGCCAGCAGGATACAGGGGTTGATTACTGAAGCTTTCTTT. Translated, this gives CASRIQGLITEAFF.